Each of the 9 T cell receptor beta chains below was sequenced from the same sample in a study of PD-1 blockade in classical Hodgkin lymphoma. Each patient experienced a relapse that followed autologous stem cell transplantation, and brentuximab vedotin exposure varied. Produced via immunoSEQ multiplex PCR; TCRdb's table is partial and in-frame only. The sample contains 37,000 or so clones, about 86% of which appear only once. The input for sequencing was peripheral blood mononuclear cells (PBMCs), taken before the second cycle of nivolumab. Receptors originate from a human donor with classical Hodgkin lymphoma.

This chain uses TRBV9 with TRBJ2-3; maybe TRBD2 (6 bases). V gave up 0 bases and J gave up 5 bases, with 19 bases separating them. Germline assignment: CDR1 SGDLS and CDR2 YYNGEE. The CDR3 covers 17 residues. The CDR3 protein is CASSVEIVGGVGDTQYF. In nucleotides, the CDR3 is TGTGCCAGCAGCGTAGAGATTGTCGGGGGTGTCGGAGATACGCAGTATTTT.

This clone has just one count. The CDR3 region has the DNA TGTGCCAGCAGTTACCCACGGACAGGGGAGAAAAACGAGCAGTACTTC. Protein: CASSYPRTGEKNEQYF. The chain uses TRBV6-5 and TRBJ2-7; 9 nucleotides agree with TRBD1. Trimming cost V 2 bases and J 5 bases; bases outside gene matches: 10. The CDR3 extends over 16 amino acids. The germline V gene has CDR1 MNHEY and CDR2 SVGAGI.

This sequence joins TRBV6-6 and TRBJ2-7; 12 bases fit TRBD2. The CDR3 contains 13 residues. Germline CDR1 and CDR2: MNHNY and SVGAGI (reference sequence). The junction had 7 bases not matched to a gene; V was cut back by 9 bases and J by 7 bases. The CDR3 reads CASRTSGTGEQYF. The CDR3 coding sequence is TGTGCCAGTCGGACTAGCGGGACGGGAGAGCAGTACTTC.

The chain combines TRBV5-6 with TRBJ1-6; D is possibly TRBD1 (6 bases). The CDR3 length is 16 residues. V lost 4 bases and J lost 0, with 11 bases in between. CDR1 and CDR2 from the germline V gene are SGHDT and YYEEEE. CDR3 nucleotide sequence: TGTGCCAGCAGCAATACAGGGAGCTCCTATAATTCACCCCTCCACTTT. Protein: CASSNTGSSYNSPLHF.

This CDR3 reads CASGPGLSMVDEQFF. The CDR3 region has the DNA TGTGCCAGTGGGCCGGGACTAAGTATGGTGGATGAGCAGTTCTTC. The rearrangement joins TRBV19 to TRBJ2-1; 7 bases map to TRBD2. Germline CDR1 reads LNHDA; CDR2 reads SQIVND (reference sequence). After removal of 8 bases from V and 8 bases from J, the junction contained 15 bases not matched to a gene. This CDR3 has 15 amino acids. Based on the CDR3 plus reference TRBV19 and TRBJ2-1, the full variable domain is DGGITQSPKYLFRKEGQNVTLSCEQNLNHDAMYWYRQDPGQGLRLIYYSQIVNDFQKGDIAEGYSVSREKKESFPLTVTSAQKNPTAFYLCASGPGLSMVDEQFFGPGTRLTVL.

The rearrangement uses TRBV7-8 and TRBJ1-5; 10 bases agree with TRBD1. The J segment lost 4 bases and the V segment lost 4 bases, leaving 4 bases of the junction unmatched. In germline, CDR1 is SGHVS, CDR2 FQNEAQ. The CDR3 spans 15 residues. CDR3: CASSSGTGANQPQHF. CDR3 DNA: TGTGCCAGCAGCTCCGGGACAGGGGCAAATCAGCCCCAGCATTTT.

V is TRBV4-2 and J is TRBJ2-3; D is perhaps TRBD2 (5 bases). The CDR3 has 15 amino acids. In germline, CDR1 is LGHNA, CDR2 YNFKEQ. The ends were cut back, 3 bases at V and 6 bases at J, with 16 bases in the middle. For the CDR3, the DNA is TGTGCCAGCAGCCAGTCATGGGGAGTTGCGGATACGCAGTATTTT. Translation: CASSQSWGVADTQYF.

The rearrangement joins TRBV6-5 to TRBJ1-3; the D gene is possibly TRBD1 (6 bases). The CDR3 has 16 amino acids. The germline V gene encodes CDR1 MNHEY and CDR2 SVGAGI. The V end lost 3 bases, the J end lost 2 bases, and 14 bases lay between the germline ends. The CDR3 reads CASSYSDRPPGNTIYF. CDR3 sequence (DNA): TGTGCCAGCAGTTATTCCGACAGGCCTCCTGGAAACACCATATATTTT.

The chain recombines TRBV5-1 with TRBJ2-7, with 10 bases aligning to TRBD1. The CDR3 is made up of 15 amino acids. Germline V gene lookup returns CDR1 SGHRS and CDR2 YFSETQ. V was clipped by 3 bases and J by 3 bases; unmatched bases: 6. The CDR3 sequence is CASSSPDRGLYEQYF. CDR3 DNA: TGCGCCAGCAGCTCACCTGACAGGGGGCTCTACGAGCAGTACTTC.